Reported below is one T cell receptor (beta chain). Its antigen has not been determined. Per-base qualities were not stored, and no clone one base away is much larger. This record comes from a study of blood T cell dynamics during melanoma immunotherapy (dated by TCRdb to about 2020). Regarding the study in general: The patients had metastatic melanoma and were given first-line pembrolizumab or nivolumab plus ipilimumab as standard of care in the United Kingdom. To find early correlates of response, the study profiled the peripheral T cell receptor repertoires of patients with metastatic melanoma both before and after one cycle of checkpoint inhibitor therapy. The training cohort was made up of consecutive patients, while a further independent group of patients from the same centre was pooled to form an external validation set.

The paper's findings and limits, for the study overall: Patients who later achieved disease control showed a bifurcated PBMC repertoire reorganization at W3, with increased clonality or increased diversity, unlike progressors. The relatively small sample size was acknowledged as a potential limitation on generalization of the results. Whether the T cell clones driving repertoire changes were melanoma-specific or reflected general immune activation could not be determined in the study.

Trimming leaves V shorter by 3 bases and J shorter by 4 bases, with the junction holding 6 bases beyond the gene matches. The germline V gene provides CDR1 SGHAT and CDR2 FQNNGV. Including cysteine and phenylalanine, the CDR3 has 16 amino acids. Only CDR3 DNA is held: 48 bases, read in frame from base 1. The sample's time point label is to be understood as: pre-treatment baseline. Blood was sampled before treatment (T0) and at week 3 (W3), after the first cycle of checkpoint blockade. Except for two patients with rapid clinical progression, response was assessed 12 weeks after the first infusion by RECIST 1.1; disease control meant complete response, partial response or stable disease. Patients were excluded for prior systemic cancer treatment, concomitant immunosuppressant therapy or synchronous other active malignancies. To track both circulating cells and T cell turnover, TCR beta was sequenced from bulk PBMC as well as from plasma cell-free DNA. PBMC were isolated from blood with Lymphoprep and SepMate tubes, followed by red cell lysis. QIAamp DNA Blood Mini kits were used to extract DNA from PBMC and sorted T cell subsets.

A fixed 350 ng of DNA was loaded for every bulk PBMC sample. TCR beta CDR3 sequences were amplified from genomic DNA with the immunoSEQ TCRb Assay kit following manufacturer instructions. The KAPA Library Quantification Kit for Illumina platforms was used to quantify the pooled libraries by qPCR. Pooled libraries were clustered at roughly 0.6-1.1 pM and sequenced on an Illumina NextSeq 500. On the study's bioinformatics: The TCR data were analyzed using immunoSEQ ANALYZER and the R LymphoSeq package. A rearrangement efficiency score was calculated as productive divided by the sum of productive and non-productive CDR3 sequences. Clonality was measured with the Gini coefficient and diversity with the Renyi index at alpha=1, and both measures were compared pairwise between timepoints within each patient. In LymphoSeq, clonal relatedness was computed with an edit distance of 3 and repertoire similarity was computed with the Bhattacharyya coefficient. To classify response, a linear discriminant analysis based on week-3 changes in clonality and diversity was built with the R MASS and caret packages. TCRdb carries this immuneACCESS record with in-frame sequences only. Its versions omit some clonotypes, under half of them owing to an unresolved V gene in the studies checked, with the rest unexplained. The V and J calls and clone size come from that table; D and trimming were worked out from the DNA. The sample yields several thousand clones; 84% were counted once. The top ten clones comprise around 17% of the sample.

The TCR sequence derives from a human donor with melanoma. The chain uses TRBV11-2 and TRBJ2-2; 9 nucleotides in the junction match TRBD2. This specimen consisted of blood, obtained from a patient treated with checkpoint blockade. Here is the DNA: TGTGCCAGCAGCTTGGATAGCGGGAGTCTCACCGGGGAGCTGTTTTTT. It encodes CASSLDSGSLTGELFF.